This is a list of T cell receptor beta chains from one sample in a study of blood T cell repertoires in COVID-19. TCRdb's copy holds only in-frame clones and misses some; the assay was immunoSEQ multiplex PCR. The data contain 250,000 or so clones, approximately 84% of them seen just once; the ten biggest clones take up over 1.5%. Sample: peripheral blood. These receptors all come from a woman older than 75 with acute or convalescent COVID-19. Both conserved end residues are trimmed from each CDR3. Each record gives: V gene, J gene, clone size, CDR3 protein. Part of the rows lack a size; the others show once, few, many or a class for expanded clones.

v_gene: TRBV3-1/TRBV3-2; j_gene: TRBJ2-5; abundance: -; CDR3aa: ASSQHGETQY
v_gene: TRBV6-1; j_gene: TRBJ1-2; abundance: -; CDR3aa: ASREGANYGYT
v_gene: TRBV5-1; j_gene: TRBJ2-5; abundance: -; CDR3aa: ASSSQGGQETQY
v_gene: TRBV28; j_gene: TRBJ2-5; abundance: -; CDR3aa: ASSLGGRAFLETQY
v_gene: TRBV7-3; j_gene: TRBJ2-1; abundance: -; CDR3aa: ASSTGLAVSNEQF
v_gene: TRBV3-1/TRBV3-2; j_gene: TRBJ1-2; abundance: -; CDR3aa: ASSQSGGCEGYT
v_gene: TRBV7-2; j_gene: TRBJ2-1; abundance: -; CDR3aa: ASAGEGIYNEQF
v_gene: TRBV7-2; j_gene: TRBJ2-5; abundance: -; CDR3aa: ASSLQGARETQY
v_gene: TRBV7-6; j_gene: TRBJ2-2; abundance: -; CDR3aa: ASRLSGSGAGELF
v_gene: TRBV18; j_gene: TRBJ1-3; abundance: -; CDR3aa: ASSPRRGRDTIY
v_gene: TRBV28; j_gene: TRBJ1-6; abundance: -; CDR3aa: ASKFDRVSPLH
v_gene: TRBV6-1; j_gene: TRBJ2-1; abundance: -; CDR3aa: ASSEAQLDYNEQF
v_gene: TRBV3-1/TRBV3-2; j_gene: TRBJ1-6; abundance: -; CDR3aa: ASSQEGRDSPLH
v_gene: TRBV4-3; j_gene: TRBJ2-2; abundance: -; CDR3aa: ASSRMEVTGELF
v_gene: TRBV7-2; j_gene: TRBJ2-2; abundance: -; CDR3aa: ASSLRHGGTNTGELF
v_gene: TRBV15; j_gene: TRBJ1-4; abundance: -; CDR3aa: ATSRAGEKLF
v_gene: TRBV7-3; j_gene: TRBJ2-7; abundance: -; CDR3aa: ASSPWGGSLSHEQY
v_gene: TRBV5-4; j_gene: TRBJ2-2; abundance: -; CDR3aa: ASSPLRGGGAAGELF
v_gene: TRBV6-5; j_gene: TRBJ2-5; abundance: -; CDR3aa: ASRLDRVETQY
v_gene: TRBV7-2; j_gene: TRBJ2-5; abundance: -; CDR3aa: ASSLPWGGQSQETQY
v_gene: TRBV27; j_gene: TRBJ2-3; abundance: -; CDR3aa: ASSLSRYTDTQY
v_gene: TRBV5-6; j_gene: TRBJ2-3; abundance: -; CDR3aa: ASSLGSGGLTDTQY
v_gene: TRBV2; j_gene: TRBJ1-1; abundance: once; CDR3aa: ASSVGQVDTEAF
v_gene: TRBV5-1; j_gene: TRBJ1-6; abundance: -; CDR3aa: ASSHLQGPGSPLH
v_gene: TRBV29-1; j_gene: TRBJ1-1; abundance: -; CDR3aa: SVVLVMNTEAF
v_gene: TRBV18; j_gene: TRBJ2-7; abundance: -; CDR3aa: ASSQDSYEQY
v_gene: TRBV5-4; j_gene: TRBJ2-2; abundance: -; CDR3aa: ASSPWDRSNTGELF
v_gene: TRBV29-1; j_gene: TRBJ1-1; abundance: -; CDR3aa: SVANTGNPPEAF
v_gene: TRBV18; j_gene: TRBJ2-2; abundance: -; CDR3aa: ASSLSGGGTSGTNTGELF
v_gene: TRBV6-2/TRBV6-3; j_gene: TRBJ2-1; abundance: once; CDR3aa: ASSRAGDSYNEQF
v_gene: TRBV4-1; j_gene: TRBJ2-1; abundance: -; CDR3aa: ASSQDGTSGRERRF
v_gene: TRBV6-5; j_gene: TRBJ1-6; abundance: -; CDR3aa: ASRGTGYNSPLH
v_gene: TRBV23-1; j_gene: TRBJ2-3; abundance: -; CDR3aa: ASSRLQFTDTQY
v_gene: TRBV2; j_gene: TRBJ1-5; abundance: -; CDR3aa: ASSKTGGHQPQH
v_gene: TRBV5-4; j_gene: TRBJ2-7; abundance: -; CDR3aa: ASSRARDTFGEQY
v_gene: TRBV2; j_gene: TRBJ1-4; abundance: -; CDR3aa: ASSDRGLTNEKLF
v_gene: TRBV5-1; j_gene: TRBJ1-2; abundance: -; CDR3aa: ASSFMTAVYGYT
v_gene: TRBV7-8; j_gene: TRBJ2-2; abundance: -; CDR3aa: ASSPRSGRVTGELF
v_gene: TRBV27; j_gene: TRBJ2-7; abundance: -; CDR3aa: ASSFTQGPYEQY
v_gene: TRBV19; j_gene: TRBJ2-5; abundance: -; CDR3aa: ASSRGGWETQY
v_gene: TRBV6-1; j_gene: TRBJ2-4; abundance: -; CDR3aa: ASSETRTGRGIQY
v_gene: TRBV5-1; j_gene: TRBJ2-2; abundance: -; CDR3aa: ASSPRSIDTGELF
v_gene: TRBV28; j_gene: TRBJ2-1; abundance: -; CDR3aa: ASTGGDWNHNEQF
v_gene: TRBV7-8; j_gene: TRBJ1-2; abundance: -; CDR3aa: ASSQGRYST
v_gene: TRBV4-3; j_gene: TRBJ2-7; abundance: -; CDR3aa: ASSQDRAGGRREQY
v_gene: TRBV7-9; j_gene: TRBJ2-3; abundance: -; CDR3aa: ASSEGQGSTDTQY
v_gene: TRBV5-6; j_gene: TRBJ2-1; abundance: -; CDR3aa: ASSLGGLWNNEQF
v_gene: TRBV7-2; j_gene: TRBJ1-4; abundance: -; CDR3aa: ASSLLGQGGEKLF
v_gene: TRBV7-2; j_gene: TRBJ2-5; abundance: -; CDR3aa: ASSLARLPQETQY
v_gene: TRBV4-1; j_gene: TRBJ1-3; abundance: -; CDR3aa: ASSQDAGPLSGNTIY